These 5 T cell receptor beta chains came from one sample sequenced in a study of HIV-infected children after antiretroviral therapy interruption. The TCR library was built from RNA with a 3' RACE protocol and unique molecular identifiers. In TCRdb, the 3' RACE reads were re-called with MiXCR into one record per CDR3 protein. The sample has some 90,000 distinct CDR3 sequences; about 6.9% are singletons. Treatment here: PENTA 11 planned treatment interruption arm or continuous ART arm. The sample here was CD45RA+ CD4+ T cells from PBMCs, pooled from several time points, taken from a donor given antiretroviral therapy, either interrupted or continuous. Subset described: naive CD4+ CD45RA+ CD45RO- T cells. These receptors all stem from a pool of human donors with HIV.

This clonotype occurred many times. The rearrangement links TRBV7-9 to TRBJ1-5; tentative D call: TRBD1 (6 bases). This CDR3 contains 12 residues. CDR1 is SEHNR, CDR2 FQNEAQ, per germline (reference sequence). Trimming stripped 3 bases from V and 11 bases from J, with 11 bases between. CDR3: CASSFSGEAQHF. In DNA, the CDR3 is TGTGCCAGCAGCTTCTCAGGGGAAGCCCAGCATTTT.

This clonotype came up a few times. This CDR3 is missing its conserved last phenylalanine or tryptophan, likely due to a read error. The chain recombines TRBV29-1 with TRBJ2-3; 9 nucleotides line up with TRBD2. V trimming: 3 bases; J trimming: 1 base; junction bases outside the gene matches: 5. This CDR3 contains 15 residues. CDR1 is SQVTM, CDR2 ANQGSEA, per germline. The CDR3 reads CSVEYLAGGTDTQYL. Written as DNA, the CDR3 is TGCAGCGTTGAGTACTTAGCGGGGGGCACAGATACGCAGTATTTG.

This clonotype was found many times. The CDR3 sequence is CSVGSSGNEQFF. The CDR3 DNA is TGCAGCGTCGGCTCGTCTGGGAATGAGCAGTTCTTC. The chain has TRBV29-1 and TRBJ2-1; no firm D call. V was clipped by 6 bases and J by 7 bases, with 13 bases between them. Germline V gives CDR1 SQVTM, CDR2 ANQGSEA. This CDR3 spans 12 amino acids.

This clonotype was counted at least ten times. The genes are TRBV7-9 and TRBJ1-1, with D possibly TRBD1 on 5 matching bases. Germline V gives CDR1 SEHNR, CDR2 FQNEAQ (reference sequence). The CDR3 is 14 amino acids. V lost 6 bases, J lost 1 base, and 12 bases lay in between. The CDR3 loop reads CASRHQTENTEAFF. CDR3 nucleotides: TGTGCCAGCAGGCATCAGACAGAGAACACTGAAGCTTTCTTT.

There are many counts of this clonotype. This chain uses TRBV25-1 with TRBJ1-4; possible D gene TRBD1, 5 bases. Germline CDR1 is MGHDK and CDR2 is SYGVNS. With 1 base removed from V and 0 bases from J, the gap between germline ends came to 9 bases. The CDR3 extends over 16 amino acids. The CDR3 DNA sequence: TGTGCCAGCAGTGAATCGACAGTTGCAACTAATGAAAAACTGTTTTTT. Amino acids: CASSESTVATNEKLFF.